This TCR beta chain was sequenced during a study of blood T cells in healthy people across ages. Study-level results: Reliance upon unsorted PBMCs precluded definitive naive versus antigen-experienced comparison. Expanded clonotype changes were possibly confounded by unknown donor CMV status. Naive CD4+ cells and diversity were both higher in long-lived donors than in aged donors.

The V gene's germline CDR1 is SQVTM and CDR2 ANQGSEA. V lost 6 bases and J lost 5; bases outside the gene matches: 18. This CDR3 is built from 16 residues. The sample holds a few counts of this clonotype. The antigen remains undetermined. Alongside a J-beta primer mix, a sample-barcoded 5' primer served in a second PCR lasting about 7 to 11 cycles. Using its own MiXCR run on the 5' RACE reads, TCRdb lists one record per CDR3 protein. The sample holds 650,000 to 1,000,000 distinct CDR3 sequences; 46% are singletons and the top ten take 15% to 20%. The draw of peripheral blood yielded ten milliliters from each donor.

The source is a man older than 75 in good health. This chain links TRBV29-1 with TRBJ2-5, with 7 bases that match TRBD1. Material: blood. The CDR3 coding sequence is TGCAGCGTCCCCAAACCACCGGGACAGATTGTGGAGACCCAGTACTTC. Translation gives CSVPKPPGQIVETQYF. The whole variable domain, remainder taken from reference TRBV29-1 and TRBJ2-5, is SAVISQKPSRDICQRGTSLTIQCQVDSQVTMMFWYRQQPGQSLTLIATANQGSEATYESGFVIDKFPISRPNLTFSTLTVSNMSPEDSSIYLCSVPKPPGQIVETQYFGPGTRLLVL.